The clone carrying this T cell receptor beta chain was detected a few times. The sample comes from a study of OX40 agonist ivuxolimab in advanced cancers. For the study at large: At doses from 0.01 to 10 mg/kg, patients were given intravenous ivuxolimab every 2 weeks.

The germline CDR1 and CDR2 sequences are MDHEN and SYDVKM. This CDR3 region has 12 residues. V shed 6 bases and J shed 15 bases, with 15 bases lying between them. The assay was immunoSEQ multiplex PCR, and TCRdb's table has in-frame clones only and misses some. The top ten clones hold about 0.8% of a sample with 80,000 to 100,000 clones, 80% to 90% of them seen once. The chain employs TRBV28 and TRBJ1-6; D ambiguous. The TCR was taken from an adult with an advanced solid tumor such as melanoma, head and neck, liver or kidney cancer. Specimen: CD4+ or CD8+ T cells sorted from blood, collected in a trial of the OX40 agonist ivuxolimab. The CDR3: CASSQDGRHLHF. In DNA form, the CDR3 reads TGTGCCAGCAGCCAGGACGGCCGTCACCTCCACTTT.